Listed below are T cell receptor beta chains from one sample, sequenced in a study of T cell responses to AZD1222 COVID-19 vaccine. The data were produced by immunoSEQ multiplex PCR, yet TCRdb's version contains in-frame clones alone and is incomplete. The sample lists 150,000 to 200,000 clones; roughly 92% were seen once. Source: peripheral blood, taken on day 0 of AZD1222 vaccination. The receptors derive from an adult in good health. CDR3s include the opening cysteine and the closing phenylalanine or tryptophan. Each record gives: clone size, J gene, D gene, V gene, CDR3 DNA, CDR3 protein. The D gene is left open where the match is weak. Rows may omit the clone size; those that give it use once, few, many or a size class.

NA,TRBJ1-2,TRBD1,TRBV28,TGTGCCAGCAGCTCACCGACAGGGGAGGGGGGCTACACCTTC,CASSSPTGEGGYTF
NA,TRBJ2-6,NA,TRBV19,TGTGCCAGTAGTTGGGGGAGCTCTGGGGCCAACGTCCTGACTTTC,CASSWGSSGANVLTF
once,TRBJ2-1,NA,TRBV28,TGTGCCAGCAGTTTGGGCATCAGCTCCTACAATGAGCAGTTCTTC,CASSLGISSYNEQFF
NA,TRBJ1-5,NA,TRBV28,TGTGCCAGCGGTTCGTTCCGGCTGGGTGGCAATCAGCCCCAGCATTTT,CASGSFRLGGNQPQHF
NA,TRBJ2-2,NA,TRBV5-5,TGTGCCAGCAGCTTGCCAGGGTACACCGGGGAGCTGTTTTTT,CASSLPGYTGELFF
NA,TRBJ1-5,NA,TRBV28,TGTGCCAGCAGTTTAAGTCCGATAAATCAGCCCCAGCATTTT,CASSLSPINQPQHF
NA,TRBJ1-2,NA,TRBV3-1/TRBV3-2,TGTGCCAGCAGGCGGGACTTGGGGGGCTACACCTTC,CASRRDLGGYTF
NA,TRBJ2-3,NA,TRBV25-1,TGTGCCAGCAGTGAGGTTTTGGCTAGCGAACGCACAGATACGCAGTATTTT,CASSEVLASERTDTQYF
NA,TRBJ1-2,TRBD1,TRBV29-1,TGCAGCGTTGGGAGACAGGGGAACTATGGCTACACCTTC,CSVGRQGNYGYTF
NA,TRBJ1-6,NA,TRBV10-3,TGTGCCACCTCGACGTCACTGGGTGATTCACCCCTCCACTTT,CATSTSLGDSPLHF
NA,TRBJ2-5,NA,TRBV10-3,TGTGCCATCAGTGGCCGGGATAACCAAGAGACCCAGTACTTC,CAISGRDNQETQYF
NA,TRBJ2-1,NA,TRBV18,TGTGCCAGCTCACCGACAGCCCCGGAGCAGTTCTTC,CASSPTAPEQFF
NA,TRBJ1-5,NA,TRBV24-1,TGTGCCACCAGTGTCGGCGGCAATCAGCCCCAGCATTTT,CATSVGGNQPQHF
NA,TRBJ2-1,NA,TRBV4-1,TGCGCCAGCAGTCCCACGGGCAATGAGCAGTTCTTC,CASSPTGNEQFF
few,TRBJ1-3,NA,TRBV2,TGTGCCAGCAACCTACAGGGATCTGGAAACACCATATATTTT,CASNLQGSGNTIYF
NA,TRBJ1-5,NA,TRBV6-2/TRBV6-3,TGTGCCAGCAGTTTCTTAGGGAATCAGCCCCAGCATTTT,CASSFLGNQPQHF
NA,TRBJ2-1,NA,TRBV14,TGTGCCAGCAGCCAAGAAGGGGGTTACTCCTACAATGAGCAGTTCTTC,CASSQEGGYSYNEQFF
few,TRBJ1-5,NA,TRBV5-4,TGTGCCAGCAGCTCGGAAGATCAGCCCCAGCATTTT,CASSSEDQPQHF
NA,TRBJ1-1,TRBD1,TRBV5-5,TGTGCCAGCAGTTCGAGACCGGACAGGACAAACACTGAAGCTTTCTTT,CASSSRPDRTNTEAFF
NA,TRBJ2-1,NA,TRBV19,TGTGCCAGTAGTATAGGTCTAAGGTCAACCTTCAATGAGCAGTTCTTC,CASSIGLRSTFNEQFF
NA,TRBJ1-1,NA,TRBV30,TGTGCCTGGAGTCGGGACCTCGGGAATTGGGCGAACACTGAAGCTTTCTTT,CAWSRDLGNWANTEAFF
NA,TRBJ1-2,NA,TRBV5-6,TGTGCCAGCAGCCCCGGGGCTTCGAACTATGGCTACACCTTC,CASSPGASNYGYTF
once,TRBJ2-1,TRBD2,TRBV9,TGTGCCAGCAGCGTAGGGGACTACGGAAGAACTGAGCAGTTCTTC,CASSVGDYGRTEQFF
NA,TRBJ2-1,TRBD2,TRBV6-4,TGTGCCAGCAGTGGACCGGGGGGTGAGCAGTTCTTC,CASSGPGGEQFF
NA,TRBJ2-5,NA,TRBV7-6,TGTGCCAGCAGCTTAGTCTGGGGTGAGACCCAGTACTTC,CASSLVWGETQYF
NA,TRBJ1-5,NA,TRBV24-1,TGTGCCACCAGTGCGCGATTGGGGGGGCCCCAGCATTTT,CATSARLGGPQHF
NA,TRBJ2-7,TRBD2,TRBV30,TGTGCCTGGAGTCCCCCCGGGACTATGGGGCGCGAGCAGTACTTC,CAWSPPGTMGREQYF
NA,TRBJ2-1,TRBD2,TRBV28,TGTGCCACCGCTCCTGGCCAGCGGGGGGGTCGGGTGTTCTTC,CATAPGQRGGRVFF
once,TRBJ1-1,NA,TRBV5-4,TGTGCCAGCAGCGCCTATGGAGAAGCTTTCTTT,CASSAYGEAFF
once,TRBJ1-1,TRBD1,TRBV29-1,TGCAGCGTTGAGGAACAGGGGAGGGACACTGAAGCTTTCTTT,CSVEEQGRDTEAFF
NA,TRBJ1-2,TRBD1,TRBV14,TGTGCCAGCAGCCTCCTACACCGGACAGGCGCTTATGGCTACACCTTC,CASSLLHRTGAYGYTF
NA,TRBJ1-3,TRBD1,TRBV27,TGTGCCAGCAGCTCGGGACAGCCGAGCTCTGGAAACACCATATATTTT,CASSSGQPSSGNTIYF
once,TRBJ2-3,TRBD1,TRBV13,TGTGCCAGCAGCCGTACATGGACAGGGGCAGATACGCAGTATTTT,CASSRTWTGADTQYF
NA,TRBJ1-2,NA,TRBV5-1,TGCGCCAGCAGCTTTGAGGGACAAGGAGATGGCTACACCTTC,CASSFEGQGDGYTF
NA,TRBJ2-2,TRBD1,TRBV6-4,TGTGCCAGCAGGGGACAGGGCACCGGGGAGCTGTTTTTT,CASRGQGTGELFF
few,TRBJ1-1,NA,TRBV2,TGTGCCAGCAGCGGGCCTTCGAACACTGAAGCTTTCTTT,CASSGPSNTEAFF
NA,TRBJ2-2,TRBD2,TRBV27,TGTGCCTCCTCCGAGGCGGGGGAGCACACCGGGGAGCTGTTTTTT,CASSEAGEHTGELFF
once,TRBJ1-6,TRBD1,TRBV27,TGTGCCAGCGGACAGGGCAATTCACCCCTCCACTTT,CASGQGNSPLHF
NA,TRBJ2-2,NA,TRBV2,TGTGCCAGCACCACCCGGGCCAGCCAAAAAAGGAACACCGGGGAGCTGTTTTTT,CASTTRASQKRNTGELFF
once,TRBJ2-1,NA,TRBV15,TGTGCCACCAGCAGTCTGGGGGGGGCGGATGAGCAGTTCTTC,CATSSLGGADEQFF
NA,TRBJ2-7,NA,TRBV7-9,TGTGCCAGCAGTCCCCTGCTGGATGCGTACGAGCAGTACTTC,CASSPLLDAYEQYF
NA,TRBJ1-2,NA,TRBV12-3/TRBV12-4,TGTGCCAGCAGTTTTCAGTCTAACTATGGCTACACCTTC,CASSFQSNYGYTF
NA,TRBJ1-5,NA,TRBV4-1,TGCGCCAGCAGCCAGGGGTATAGCAATCAGCCCCAGCATTTT,CASSQGYSNQPQHF
NA,TRBJ1-2,NA,TRBV27,TGTGCCAGCAGACTCCCCTCGGCGAGGGTCTTTACCTATGGCTACACCTTC,CASRLPSARVFTYGYTF
NA,TRBJ2-1,TRBD2,TRBV29-1,TGCAGCGCCCGGGCTACTAGCGTCTCCTACAATGAGCAGTTCTTC,CSARATSVSYNEQFF
NA,TRBJ2-1,TRBD2,TRBV10-3,TGTGCCATCAGACCCGGGACTAGCGGGAACTATGAGCAGTTCTTC,CAIRPGTSGNYEQFF
NA,TRBJ2-7,NA,TRBV6-5,TGTGCCAGCAGCAGTACGGTTCATGAGCAGTACTTC,CASSSTVHEQYF
NA,TRBJ1-1,NA,TRBV28,TGTGCCAGCGGACTGGGGGGGTGGACTGAAGCTTTCTTT,CASGLGGWTEAFF
NA,TRBJ2-1,NA,TRBV5-1,TGCGCCAGCAGCCCAGGAAGGGGACCGGGTGAGGTGCAGTTCTTC,CASSPGRGPGEVQFF
NA,TRBJ2-5,TRBD2,TRBV7-9,TGTGCCAGCAGCTGGGGGGGGCAAGAGACCCAGTACTTC,CASSWGGQETQYF
NA,TRBJ1-2,NA,TRBV3-1/TRBV3-2,TGTGCCAGCAGCCACGGGGGCAATGGCTACACCTTC,CASSHGGNGYTF